Listed here are 27 T cell receptor beta chains from one sample, sequenced in a study of beta chain features in type 1 diabetes. Findings of the study overall: TCRB CDR3s from Type 1 diabetes patients were moderately but significantly shorter in all four CD4+ subsets.

Expressed TCRB transcripts were sequenced, since all the RNA that had been isolated was reverse transcribed. Assay used: immunoSEQ multiplex PCR; TCRdb lists only in-frame clones, some missing. The sample holds 640,000 or so clones, roughly an eighth seen once. Their specific antigens are unknown. Specimen: naive CD4+ T cells from blood. All receptors derive from a man between 18 and 29 years old with type 1 diabetes.

In its sample, this clone was seen a few times. The sample contains more than one DNA sequence encoding this CDR3. The chain uses TRBV29-1 and TRBJ1-1; tentatively, D is TRBD1 (6 bases). This CDR3 spans 11 amino acids. With 6 bases removed from V and 6 bases from J, the gap between germline ends came to 11 bases. The germline CDR1 and CDR2 sequences are SQVTM and ANQGSEA. The CDR3 DNA follows: TGCAGCGTCGGGCAGGGGTCTGAAGCTTTCTTT. This gives the protein CSVGQGSEAFF.

The V call is TRBV30, the J call TRBJ2-1; D is unresolved. V gave up 3 bases and J gave up 10 bases, with 13 bases separating them. CDR1 is GTSNPN, CDR2 SVGIG, per germline (reference sequence). The CDR3 contains 12 residues. The CDR3 loop reads CAWSTPIVEQFF. In DNA, the CDR3 is TGTGCCTGGAGCACCCCCATCGTAGAGCAGTTCTTC.

This clone was counted only a few times. The genes are TRBV25-1 and TRBJ2-1; TRBD2 agrees at 7 bases. CDR3 length: 15 residues. CDR1 and CDR2 (germline): MGHDK, SYGVNS. Losses at the gene ends were 9 bases for V and 0 bases for J; bases not matched to a gene: 8. CDR3 region: CASSITGGSYNEQFF. As DNA, the CDR3 is TGTGCCAGTTCCATAACGGGGGGCTCCTACAATGAGCAGTTCTTC.

V is TRBV5-1 and J is TRBJ2-1; D gene unclear. The germline CDR1 and CDR2 sequences are SGHRS and YFSETQ. Between the trimmed V and J ends, which lost 0 bases and 9 bases, there was a span of 7 bases. This CDR3 contains 12 residues. The CDR3 DNA is TGCGCCAGCAGCTTGGAGGGTGTTGAGCAGTTCTTC. It encodes CASSLEGVEQFF.

The gene calls are TRBV7-2 and TRBJ2-3; TRBD2 agrees at 12 bases. CDR1 is SGHTA and CDR2 is FQGNSA in the germline V gene. The CDR3 runs 15 residues. With V trimmed by 6 bases and J by 5 bases, 6 bases remained unmatched. In DNA, the CDR3 is TGTGCCAGCAGACTAGCGGGGGGCCCTCGAGATACGCAGTATTTT. This codes for CASRLAGGPRDTQYF.

The rearrangement joins TRBV5-6 to TRBJ1-2; D not resolved. Trimming pared 7 bases from V and 2 bases from J, leaving 12 bases between. CDR1 SGHDT and CDR2 YYEEEE come from the germline V gene. The CDR3 spans 13 residues. This CDR3 is CASGPDPNYGYTF. CDR3 bases: TGTGCCAGCGGTCCCGACCCCAACTATGGCTACACCTTC.

This clone was observed a few times. Other nucleotide sequences in the sample specify the same CDR3. The V call is TRBV29-1, the J call TRBJ1-1; 7 nucleotides match TRBD1. Germline values: CDR1 SQVTM, CDR2 ANQGSEA. There are 13 residues in the CDR3. J gave up 1 base and V 3 bases, and 2 bases lay outside the gene matches. The CDR3 is CSVEAGGNTEAFF. The CDR3 DNA reads as TGCAGCGTTGAGGCAGGGGGGAACACTGAAGCTTTCTTT.

This sequence joins TRBV14 and TRBJ2-1; D may be TRBD2 (5 bases). The CDR3 sequence is 13 residues long. The germline V gene has CDR1 SGHDN and CDR2 FVKESK. Trimming stripped 8 bases from V and 5 bases from J, with 13 bases between. CDR3 residues: CASQRRLDNEQFF. As DNA, the CDR3 is TGTGCCAGCCAAAGGAGGCTAGACAATGAGCAGTTCTTC.

The genes are TRBV29-1 and TRBJ2-2, with TRBD1 matching over 7 bases. Trimming removed 7 bases from V and 6 bases from J; junction bases left unmatched: 11. Germline loops: CDR1 SQVTM, CDR2 ANQGSEA. The CDR3 sequence is 14 residues long. Written as DNA, the CDR3 is TGCAGCGCCCACGACAGGGCCAGCGCCGGGGAGCTGTTTTTT. Translated: CSAHDRASAGELFF.

The chain carries TRBV28 and TRBJ2-7, with 10 bases lining up with TRBD1. The CDR3 runs to 15 residues. V lost 8 bases and J lost 3; bases outside the gene matches: 10. Germline V gives CDR1 MDHEN, CDR2 SYDVKM. The CDR3 loop is CASHNPGQGYYEQYF. CDR3 DNA: TGTGCCAGCCACAACCCGGGACAGGGGTACTACGAGCAGTACTTC.

This chain links TRBV30 with TRBJ1-2; no definite D call. This CDR3 spans 12 amino acids. Germline CDR1 GTSNPN, CDR2 SVGIG (reference sequence). Trimming left V 8 bases short and J 1 base short, with 11 bases between. The DNA of the CDR3 is TGTGCCCTCGCAAAAGATAACTATGGCTACACCTTC. Translation gives CALAKDNYGYTF. The full variable domain, with the rest looked up from reference TRBV30 and TRBJ1-2, is SQTIHQWPATLVQPVGSPLSLECTVEGTSNPNLYWYRQAAGRGLQLLFYSVGIGQISSEVPQNLSASRPQDRQFILSSKKLLLSDSGFYLCALAKDNYGYTFGSGTRLTVV.

This clone appeared a few times. This chain connects TRBV5-6 to TRBJ2-5; 9 nucleotides agree with TRBD2. The V gene's germline CDR1 is SGHDT and CDR2 YYEEEE. The CDR3 consists of 17 residues. V dropped 1 base and J dropped 2; count of bases not matched to a gene: 9. Here the CDR3 DNA reads TGTGCCAGCAGCTTGAGAACAGCGGGGGGAAGTCAAGAGACCCAGTACTTC. It translates to CASSLRTAGGSQETQYF.

The chain uses TRBV7-9 and TRBJ1-6; D uncertain. Germline-derived CDR1 and CDR2 are SEHNR and FQNEAQ (reference sequence). V was shortened by 1 base and J by 5 bases, with 9 bases between the two germline ends. This CDR3 contains 15 residues. Here the CDR3 DNA reads TGTGCCAGCAGCTTAGTTGATGGTAATAATTCACCCCTCCACTTT. Translation gives CASSLVDGNNSPLHF.

This rearrangement joins TRBV11-1 to TRBJ2-7, with TRBD1 matching over 9 bases. Germline V gene sequence: CDR1 SGHAT, CDR2 FQDESV (reference sequence). This CDR3 region has 15 residues. With V trimmed by 3 bases and J by 5 bases, 8 bases remained unmatched. CDR3 sequence reads: CASSFSGQGTNEQYF. DNA of the CDR3: TGTGCCAGCAGCTTCTCGGGACAGGGAACGAACGAGCAGTACTTC.

There are a few counts of this clone. The rearrangement links TRBV30 to TRBJ1-2; 7 bases agree with TRBD1. Unmatched junction bases numbered 8, after V lost 4 bases and J lost 3 bases. CDR1 and CDR2 from the germline V gene are GTSNPN and SVGIG (reference sequence). This CDR3 has 14 residues. CDR3: CAWKRRDRDYGYTF. The CDR3 DNA sequence: TGTGCCTGGAAACGCCGGGACAGAGACTATGGCTACACCTTC.

The chain couples TRBV28 to TRBJ2-5; the match to TRBD2 covers 9 bases. The CDR3 sequence is 14 residues long. CDR1 and CDR2 (germline): MDHEN, SYDVKM. With 6 bases clipped from V and 2 bases from J, the junction kept 4 bases outside the gene matches. The CDR3: CASRLSGGQETQYF. CDR3 sequence (DNA): TGTGCCAGCAGACTGAGCGGGGGGCAAGAGACCCAGTACTTC.

V is TRBV11-2 and J is TRBJ1-1, with 8 bases aligning to TRBD1. Germline V gene sequence: CDR1 SGHAT, CDR2 FQNNGV. CDR3 length: 14 amino acids. The V and J ends lost 6 bases and 1 base, in that order; junction bases with no gene match: 4. The CDR3 DNA sequence: TGTGCCAGCAGGTCTGACAGGGGGAACACTGAAGCTTTCTTT. This codes for CASRSDRGNTEAFF.

This sequence joins TRBV30 and TRBJ2-3, with D unclear. V was cut by 4 bases and J by 0 bases, with 5 bases left in between. The V gene's germline CDR1 is GTSNPN and CDR2 SVGIG (reference sequence). The CDR3 contains 12 residues. CDR3 sequence: CAWTASTDTQYF. For the CDR3, the DNA is TGTGCCTGGACAGCTAGCACAGATACGCAGTATTTT.

The gene calls are TRBV19 and TRBJ2-6; maybe TRBD1 (6 bases). The CDR3 has 18 residues. Trimming removed 8 bases at V and 0 bases at J, with 20 bases between. Germline CDR1 and CDR2: LNHDA and SQIVND (reference sequence). The CDR3, as DNA: TGTGCCAGTTTCACACCAGGGGCCCCTTACTCTGGGGCCAACGTCCTGACTTTC. This codes for CASFTPGAPYSGANVLTF.

This rearrangement joins TRBV30 to TRBJ1-2; 8 nucleotides align to TRBD1. Germline-derived CDR1 and CDR2 are GTSNPN and SVGIG (reference sequence). V shed 7 bases, J shed 6 bases, and the junction held 7 bases outside the gene matches. The CDR3 contains 12 residues. This CDR3 reads CASSQGGHGYTF. The CDR3 DNA reads TGTGCCTCATCACAGGGGGGCCATGGCTACACCTTC.

The chain links TRBV18 to TRBJ1-2; weak D call: TRBD1 (6 bases). Germline loops: CDR1 KGHSH, CDR2 LQKENI. CDR3 size: 16 residues. The ends were cut back, 3 bases at V and 4 bases at J, with 18 bases in the middle. The chain's CDR3 is CASSPYTGTNFYGYTF. For the CDR3, the DNA is TGTGCCAGCTCACCGTACACCGGGACAAACTTCTATGGCTACACCTTC.

This clone has a handful of counts. V gene TRBV7-2 combines with J gene TRBJ2-1, with TRBD1 matching 9 bases. The CDR3 is 17 residues long. Germline lookup yields CDR1 SGHTA and CDR2 FQGNSA. V was clipped by 1 base and J by 7 bases; unmatched bases: 11. CDR3 DNA: TGTGCCAGCAGCTTAGATACGTGGGACAGGGTCATGAATGAGCAGTTCTTC. It translates to CASSLDTWDRVMNEQFF. Full variable domain (outside the CDR3, taken from reference TRBV7-2 and TRBJ2-1): GAGVSQSPSNKVTEKGKDVELRCDPISGHTALYWYRQSLGQGLEFLIYFQGNSAPDKSGLPSDRFSAERTGGSVSTLTIQRTQQEDSAVYLCASSLDTWDRVMNEQFFGPGTRLTVL.

This chain connects TRBV30 to TRBJ1-2; 8 bases agree with TRBD1. The CDR3 runs to 13 residues. Losses at the gene ends were 2 bases for V and 6 bases for J; bases not matched to a gene: 5. The germline CDR1 and CDR2 sequences are GTSNPN and SVGIG (reference sequence). The CDR3 DNA reads TGTGCCTGGAGTACCGGGACAGGTCATGGCTACACCTTC. The encoded protein is CAWSTGTGHGYTF.

The chain is built from TRBV5-1 and TRBJ1-5; weak D call: TRBD1 (5 bases). CDR3 length: 14 residues. The germline CDR1 and CDR2 sequences are SGHRS and YFSETQ. V was clipped by 7 bases and J by 5 bases, with 16 bases between them. CDR3 in DNA: TGCGCCAGCGCCCAGGGTTTGCGAGATCAGCCCCAGCATTTT. Encoded protein: CASAQGLRDQPQHF.

This clone came up a few times. CDR3 in DNA: TGTGCCAGCAGAACCGGGGGACAGGGGGATGATGAGCAGTTCTTC. It specifies CASRTGGQGDDEQFF. The rearrangement uses TRBV28 and TRBJ2-1, with 11 bases aligning to TRBD1. Trimming at V came to 6 bases and at J to 8 bases, leaving 9 bases not matched to a gene. The CDR3 has 15 residues. Germline V gene data show CDR1 as MDHEN and CDR2 as SYDVKM.

The chain uses TRBV9 and TRBJ1-4, with D maybe TRBD1 (6 bases). V was shortened by 3 bases and J by 5 bases, with 14 bases between the two germline ends. CDR3 size: 15 residues. From germline, CDR1 is SGDLS and CDR2 YYNGEE. The CDR3 DNA is TGTGCCAGCAGCGAGGGTACAGGGTCCAATGAAAAACTGTTTTTT. Translation: CASSEGTGSNEKLFF.

The chain uses TRBV19 and TRBJ2-5, with 11 bases aligning to TRBD2. This CDR3 contains 15 residues. Trimming at V came to 8 bases and at J to 5 bases, leaving 10 bases not matched to a gene. Germline V gene data show CDR1 as LNHDA and CDR2 as SQIVND (reference sequence). CDR3 loop: CASAALAGGKETQYF. The CDR3 DNA sequence: TGTGCCAGTGCTGCCCTAGCGGGGGGTAAGGAGACCCAGTACTTC.